A single sample is the source of the 24 T cell receptor beta chains below, sequenced in a study of naive and memory T cell subsets. The library had UMIs added by 3' ligation of an oligonucleotide to TCR cDNA. The SP2 primer and nested alpha and beta constant region primers amplified ligated cDNA in four rounds. Using its own MiXCR run on the 5' RACE reads, TCRdb lists one record per CDR3 protein. The sample includes roughly 48,000 distinct CDR3 sequences, about 4.8% of them seen just once. Every receptor here comes from a female donor in good health.

This clonotype was observed many times. The chain recombines TRBV30 with TRBJ1-1, with no clear D. This CDR3 region has 14 residues. V dropped 5 bases and J dropped 4 bases, with 17 bases sitting between them. Germline CDR1 reads GTSNPN; CDR2 reads SVGIG (reference sequence). CDR3 protein: CAWRIGLLGTEAFF. DNA for the CDR3: TGTGCCTGGCGAATCGGGCTCCTCGGCACTGAAGCTTTCTTT.

This clonotype was picked up a small number of times. The chain employs TRBV9 and TRBJ1-1, with a tentative D call TRBD1 (6 bases). This CDR3 has 15 amino acids. CDR1 and CDR2 from the germline V gene are SGDLS and YYNGEE. Trimming took off 0 bases at V and 8 bases at J, with 17 bases between the two ends. CDR3 sequence reads: CASSVEQGGGREAFF. The CDR3 region has the DNA TGTGCCAGCAGCGTAGAGCAAGGGGGGGGAAGGGAAGCTTTCTTT.

This clonotype was counted many times. The rearrangement joins TRBV29-1 to TRBJ2-7; D is unclear. Per the germline V gene, CDR1 is SQVTM and CDR2 is ANQGSEA. This CDR3 has 14 residues. V was trimmed by 2 bases and J by 1 base, leaving 12 bases between them. The CDR3 is CSVEQAKRSYEQYF. CDR3 in DNA: TGCAGCGTTGAACAGGCTAAGAGGTCCTACGAGCAGTACTTC.

This clonotype was seen a handful of times. The V call is TRBV19, the J call TRBJ1-5, with D unclear. This CDR3 is built from 15 residues. Per the germline V gene, CDR1 is LNHDA and CDR2 is SQIVND (reference sequence). Trimming pared 4 bases from V and 2 bases from J, leaving 12 bases between. The chain's CDR3 is CASSNQWAGNQPQHF. The CDR3 DNA reads as TGTGCCAGTAGTAACCAGTGGGCAGGCAATCAGCCCCAGCATTTT. The variable domain in full, with the rest retrieved from reference TRBV19 and TRBJ1-5, is DGGITQSPKYLFRKEGQNVTLSCEQNLNHDAMYWYRQDPGQGLRLIYYSQIVNDFQKGDIAEGYSVSREKKESFPLTVTSAQKNPTAFYLCASSNQWAGNQPQHFGDGTRLSIL.

V gene TRBV11-2 combines with J gene TRBJ2-5; tentative D call: TRBD2 (5 bases). This CDR3 is built from 15 residues. The germline V gene has CDR1 SGHAT and CDR2 FQNNGV. Trimming shortened V by 3 bases and J by 2 bases, and 13 bases separated the two germline ends. CDR3 in DNA: TGTGCCAGCAGCTTTAATCCCCGGACTCAAGAGACCCAGTACTTC. Translation gives CASSFNPRTQETQYF.

This clonotype was detected ten times or more. The V gene is TRBV6-2 or TRBV6-3, the J gene TRBJ2-3, with a possible D match to TRBD2 (6 bases). Trimming left V 2 bases short and J 2 bases short, with 14 bases between. The CDR3 covers 16 residues. Germline V gene sequence: CDR1 MNHEY, CDR2 SVGEGT. The CDR3 sequence: CASSYGDTSFTDTQYF. CDR3 nucleotides: TGTGCCAGCAGTTACGGAGACACTAGCTTCACAGATACGCAGTATTTT.

V gene TRBV6-5 combines with J gene TRBJ2-5, with 8 bases aligning to TRBD2. CDR1 is MNHEY, CDR2 SVGAGI, per germline. The CDR3 contains 18 residues. The V segment lost 4 bases and the J segment 4 bases; nucleotides outside the gene matches: 17. The CDR3 nucleotides read TGTGCCAGCAGTTCCCCGGCGCCTAGCGGGCCAAAGGGAGAGACCCAGTACTTC. This gives the protein CASSSPAPSGPKGETQYF.

This clonotype was counted at least ten times. V gene TRBV6-6 combines with J gene TRBJ2-3; tentatively, D is TRBD2 (5 bases). CDR3 length: 15 amino acids. Germline CDR1 reads MNHNY; CDR2 reads SVGAGI (reference sequence). Between the trimmed V and J ends, which lost 6 bases and 6 bases, there was a span of 19 bases. The DNA of the CDR3 is TGTGCCAGCAGCGACCGGGGAAGCGAGCGGGATACGCAGTATTTT. Its translation: CASSDRGSERDTQYF.

This clonotype was found a few times. Being one base from a much bigger clone, this may be a read error. This chain uses TRBV7-3 with TRBJ2-1, with 15 bases identical to TRBD2. The germline V gene encodes CDR1 SGHTA and CDR2 FQGTGA. CDR3 length: 18 amino acids. The J segment lost 2 bases and the V segment lost 5 bases, leaving 7 bases of the junction unmatched. The CDR3 loop reads CASSPGLAGGYAYNEQFF. Written as DNA, the CDR3 is TGTGCCAGCAGCCCCGGACTAGCGGGAGGGTACGCCTACAATGAGCAGTTCTTC.

This clonotype was recorded a few times. The chain couples TRBV5-4 to TRBJ2-7; D gene unclear. CDR1 is SGHNT, CDR2 YYREEE, per germline (reference sequence). The length of the CDR3 is 14 residues. Between the trimmed V and J ends, which lost 0 bases and 0 bases, there was a span of 7 bases. The CDR3 here is CASSLATVSYEQYF. CDR3 DNA: TGTGCCAGCAGCTTGGCTACAGTCTCCTACGAGCAGTACTTC.

This chain connects TRBV4-1 to TRBJ2-7; D possibly corresponds to TRBD1 (5 bases). The CDR3 runs 15 residues. V shed 0 bases and J shed 5 bases, with 14 bases lying between them. CDR1 is MGHRA and CDR2 is YSYEKL in the germline V gene. The CDR3 protein is CASSQDLGAGDEQYF. In DNA form, the CDR3 reads TGCGCCAGCAGCCAAGATCTAGGGGCAGGCGACGAGCAGTACTTC.

About this clonotype: A single base separates this from a much larger clone, so it may be a read error. The rearrangement joins TRBV18 to TRBJ1-2; D is unclear. The CDR3 totals 16 residues. The V gene's germline CDR1 is KGHSH and CDR2 LQKENI. DNA of the CDR3: TGTGTCAGCTCACCCCGAGAGCGGGGAGCTAACTATGGCTACACCTTC. It translates to CVSSPRERGANYGYTF.

On this clonotype itself: This could be a read error, since a much larger clone is one nucleotide away. The genes are TRBV7-2 and TRBJ2-4; TRBD2 is a possible D gene (5 bases). Trimming shortened V by 1 base and J by 0 bases, and 16 bases separated the two germline ends. The germline gives CDR1 SGHTA, CDR2 FQGNSA. The CDR3 length is 18 residues. The CDR3 loop reads CASSLERVGVRAKNIQYF. DNA for the CDR3: TGTGCCAGCAGCTTAGAAAGGGTGGGAGTACGAGCCAAAAACATTCAGTACTTC.

This chain uses TRBV30 with TRBJ2-3, with 13 positions matching TRBD2. The germline gives CDR1 GTSNPN, CDR2 SVGIG (reference sequence). V lost 6 bases to trimming and J lost 6 bases; unmatched junction nucleotides: 3. The CDR3 covers 13 residues. The CDR3 DNA is TGTGCCTGTACTAGCGGGAGGGAGGATACGCAGTATTTT. The encoded protein is CACTSGREDTQYF.

The DNA of the CDR3 is TGTGCCAGCAGCGAGGGCGTCTACTCTGGAAACACCATATATTTT. Translating it yields CASSEGVYSGNTIYF. The rearrangement links TRBV9 to TRBJ1-3, with D hard to call. CDR3 length: 15 residues. In germline, CDR1 is SGDLS, CDR2 YYNGEE. V lost 3 bases and J lost 0, with 10 bases in between.

Ten or more counts support this clonotype. DNA of the CDR3: TGTGCCAGCAGTTCGGACAGGGGGCTGTACGAGCAGTACTTC. Protein: CASSSDRGLYEQYF. The gene calls are TRBV6-2 or TRBV6-3 and TRBJ2-7, with TRBD1 identical over 11 bases. This CDR3 is 14 amino acids long. Per germline, CDR1 MNHEY and CDR2 SVGEGT. V dropped 4 bases and J dropped 4; count of bases not matched to a gene: 3.

This clonotype was picked up many times. The J gene is TRBJ1-1, the V gene TRBV6-5; D remains unclear. V lost 2 bases and J lost 3, with 10 bases in between. The germline CDR1 and CDR2 sequences are MNHEY and SVGAGI. This CDR3 comprises 14 residues. The CDR3 DNA sequence: TGTGCCAGCAGTTACCGAAACCGGGACACTGAAGCTTTCTTT. This codes for CASSYRNRDTEAFF.

This clonotype was seen many times. The J gene is TRBJ2-5, the V gene TRBV10-3; TRBD2 agrees at 13 bases. CDR1 ENHRY and CDR2 SYGVKD come from the germline V gene. The CDR3 totals 15 residues. Trimming at V came to 6 bases and at J to 5 bases, leaving 6 bases not matched to a gene. Written as DNA, the CDR3 is TGTGCCATCAGCCCAGGACTAGCGGGAGTTGAGACCCAGTACTTC. Translating it yields CAISPGLAGVETQYF.

This clonotype was picked up many times. The rearrangement joins TRBV12-3 or TRBV12-4 to TRBJ2-1; no reliable D call. Deletions cut 6 bases from V and 1 base from J, with 10 bases between. The CDR3 is 14 residues long. CDR3 DNA: TGTGCCAGCAGATCTACCCCTTCCTACAATGAGCAGTTCTTC. Its translation is CASRSTPSYNEQFF.

This clonotype appeared many times. The chain uses TRBV29-1 and TRBJ1-1; maybe TRBD1 (5 bases). CDR3 length: 16 amino acids. Germline CDR1 and CDR2: SQVTM and ANQGSEA. Trimming pared 5 bases from V and 1 base from J, leaving 20 bases between. CDR3 sequence reads: CSVLLTGAPGNTEAFF. The CDR3 nucleotides read TGCAGCGTTCTACTTACAGGTGCCCCGGGGAACACTGAAGCTTTCTTT.

This clonotype came up many times. The genes are TRBV20-1 and TRBJ1-6, with 12 bases that match TRBD1. This CDR3 spans 15 amino acids. The V and J ends lost 3 bases and 8 bases, in that order; junction bases with no gene match: 5. Germline V CDR1 and CDR2: DFQATT, SNEGSKA (reference sequence). CDR3 bases: TGCAGTGCTAGGGGGACAGGGGGCTTTGATTCACCCCTCCACTTT. This gives the protein CSARGTGGFDSPLHF.

This clonotype was seen many times. The V and J genes are TRBV12-3 or TRBV12-4 and TRBJ2-3, with 11 bases fitting TRBD2. This CDR3 is built from 15 residues. J lost 1 base, V lost 5 bases, and 2 bases had no gene match. The CDR3 DNA reads TGTGCCAGCAGTGAGACTAGCGGGGGCACAGATACGCAGTATTTT. This sequence encodes CASSETSGGTDTQYF.

This clonotype appeared many times. This chain joins TRBV6-6 and TRBJ2-3, with 8 bases matching TRBD1. Germline V CDR1 and CDR2: MNHNY, SVGAGI (reference sequence). The CDR3 extends over 15 amino acids. V lost 5 bases and J lost 2; bases outside the gene matches: 6. The CDR3: CASSPDRALTDTQYF. CDR3 sequence (DNA): TGTGCCAGCAGTCCGGACAGGGCCCTCACAGATACGCAGTATTTT.

This clonotype showed up just a few times. A much more abundant neighbour one base away suggests this may be a read error. This CDR3 is CASKLRQGNTEAFF. In DNA, the CDR3 is TGTGCCAGTAAGCTTCGACAGGGAAACACTGAAGCTTTCTTT. The rearrangement uses TRBV28 and TRBJ1-1; the match to TRBD1 covers 7 bases. Germline V lookup: CDR1 MDHEN, CDR2 SYDVKM. The CDR3 has 14 residues. V lost 9 bases to trimming and J lost 2 bases; unmatched junction nucleotides: 9.